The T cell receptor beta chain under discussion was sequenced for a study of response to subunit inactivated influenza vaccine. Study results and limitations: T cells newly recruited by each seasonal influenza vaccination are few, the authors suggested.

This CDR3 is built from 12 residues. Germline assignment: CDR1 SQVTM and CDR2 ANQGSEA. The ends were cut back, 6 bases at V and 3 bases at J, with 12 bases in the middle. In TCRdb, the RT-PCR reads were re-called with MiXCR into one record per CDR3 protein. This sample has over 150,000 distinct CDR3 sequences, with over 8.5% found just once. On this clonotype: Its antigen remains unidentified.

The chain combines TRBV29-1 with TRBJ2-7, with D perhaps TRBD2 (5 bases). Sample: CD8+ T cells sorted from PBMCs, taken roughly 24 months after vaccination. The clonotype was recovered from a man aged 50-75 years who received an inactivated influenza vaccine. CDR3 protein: CSVLGRSYEQYF. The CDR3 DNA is TGCAGCGTGCTGGGGAGAAGCTACGAGCAGTACTTC.